Below, 27 T cell receptor beta chains from the same sample are listed, as sequenced in a study of shared clonotypes between healthy human individuals. Produced via immunoSEQ multiplex PCR; TCRdb's table is partial and in-frame only. Among about 2.2 million clones, around 93% were seen once, and the ten largest hold around 1.7%. Cells designated naive CD8 were CD45RO-negative and were positively selected for CCR7, with terminally differentiated effector memory CD45RA+ cells excluded. The sequenced material came from naive CD8+ T cells from PBMCs. These receptors originate from a man between 18 and 35 years old in good health. Some clones in this sample may be carry-over from other donors' samples.

With respect to this clone: The same CDR3 can be traced to other DNA sequences in this sample. V usage is TRBV9 and J usage is TRBJ1-1, with 7 bases lining up with TRBD1. This CDR3 spans 15 amino acids. With 3 bases clipped from V and 1 base from J, the junction kept 6 bases outside the gene matches. Germline CDR1 and CDR2: SGDLS and YYNGEE. DNA of the CDR3: TGTGCCAGCAGCGCCCGGACAGGCCAGAACACTGAAGCTTTCTTT. It encodes CASSARTGQNTEAFF. The complete variable domain, with remaining parts taken from reference TRBV9 and TRBJ1-1, reads DSGVTQTPKHLITATGQRVTLRCSPRSGDLSVYWYQQSLDQGLQFLIQYYNGEERAKGNILERFSAQQFPDLHSELNLSSLELGDSALYFCASSARTGQNTEAFFGQGTRLTVV.

The chain carries TRBV5-1 and TRBJ2-5; a possible D gene is TRBD2 (6 bases). CDR3 length: 14 amino acids. Germline CDR1 is SGHRS and CDR2 is YFSETQ. Between the trimmed V and J ends, which lost 3 bases and 5 bases, there was a span of 14 bases. This CDR3 reads CASSSGRRGETQYF. CDR3 nucleotides: TGCGCCAGCAGCTCGGGACGGAGGGGTGAGACCCAGTACTTC.

Notes on this clone: The same CDR3 also results from other DNA sequences found in this sample. The CDR3 is CASSLRGNEQFF. The DNA of the CDR3 is TGTGCCAGCAGTTTAAGGGGGAATGAGCAGTTCTTC. The chain links TRBV27 to TRBJ2-1; D is possibly TRBD1 (6 bases). The CDR3 consists of 12 residues. V gave up 2 bases and J gave up 7 bases, with 6 bases separating them. Germline values: CDR1 MNHEY, CDR2 SMNVEV (reference sequence).

The V call is TRBV5-6, the J call TRBJ1-1, with 7 bases lining up with TRBD1. V was clipped by 7 bases and J by 1 base; unmatched bases: 7. The CDR3 extends over 14 amino acids. Germline CDR1 is SGHDT and CDR2 is YYEEEE. CDR3 DNA: TGTGCCAGCTGGGGACAGACAGAGAACACTGAAGCTTTCTTT. This encodes CASWGQTENTEAFF.

The gene calls are TRBV30 and TRBJ2-2; possibly TRBD1 for D (5 bases). The CDR3 is 17 amino acids. V was pared by 2 bases and J by 5 bases, with 21 bases between. The germline V gene encodes CDR1 GTSNPN and CDR2 SVGIG (reference sequence). DNA for the CDR3: TGTGCCTGGAGTTATGCCATTCGGACAAGCCTAACCGGGGAGCTGTTTTTT. Translated, it gives CAWSYAIRTSLTGELFF.

As concerns this clone: A single base separates this from a much larger clone, so it may be a read error. The same CDR3 also results from other DNA sequences found in this sample. The chain combines TRBV2 with TRBJ2-7, with D perhaps TRBD1 or TRBD2 (5 bases each). Deletions cut 4 bases from V and 0 bases from J, with 7 bases between. CDR3 length: 13 residues. Germline-derived CDR1 and CDR2 are SNHLY and FYNNEI. CDR3 sequence reads: CASSGGSSYEQYF. The CDR3 nucleotides are TGTGCCAGCAGTGGGGGGAGCTCCTACGAGCAGTACTTC.

Points on this clone: This may arise from a read error, as a much more abundant clone is one base away. Other DNA sequences in the same sample also yield this CDR3. The rearrangement uses TRBV7-9 and TRBJ1-1; D possibly corresponds to TRBD1 (5 bases). The CDR3 is made up of 12 amino acids. Trimming removed 3 bases from V and 4 bases from J, with 6 bases in between. From germline, CDR1 is SEHNR and CDR2 FQNEAQ (reference sequence). The CDR3: CASSFGATEAFF. CDR3 in DNA: TGTGCCAGCAGCTTTGGGGCCACTGAAGCTTTCTTT.

The chain recombines TRBV9 with TRBJ2-1; 8 bases line up with TRBD1. The CDR3 length is 15 residues. CDR1 and CDR2 from the germline V gene are SGDLS and YYNGEE. V trimming: 4 bases; J trimming: 9 bases; junction bases outside the gene matches: 12. CDR3 sequence reads: CASSPGRGLSVEQFF. The CDR3, as DNA: TGTGCCAGCAGCCCGGGCAGGGGGCTTTCAGTTGAGCAGTTCTTC.

This chain links TRBV28 with TRBJ2-7; 7 bases fit TRBD2. The CDR3 contains 14 residues. The germline V gene encodes CDR1 MDHEN and CDR2 SYDVKM. V dropped 8 bases and J dropped 1; count of bases not matched to a gene: 8. CDR3 DNA: TGTGCCAGCCATGGCCAGGGACTATCCTACGAGCAGTACTTC. Translation: CASHGQGLSYEQYF. The whole variable domain, filled in from reference TRBV28 and TRBJ2-7, reads DVKVTQSSRYLVKRTGEKVFLECVQDMDHENMFWYRQDPGLGLRLIYFSYDVKMKEKGDIPEGYSVSREKKERFSLILESASTNQTSMYLCASHGQGLSYEQYFGPGTRLTVT.

Points on this clone: Other DNA sequences from this sample encode an identical CDR3 as well. The rearrangement uses TRBV27 and TRBJ2-1; D may correspond to TRBD1 or TRBD2 (5 bases each). This CDR3 spans 13 amino acids. Germline CDR1 reads MNHEY; CDR2 reads SMNVEV (reference sequence). The V and J ends lost 5 bases and 6 bases respectively, with 11 bases between them. The CDR3 DNA reads as TGTGCCAGCAGTCCCGGGACCGGCAATGAGCAGTTCTTC. It encodes CASSPGTGNEQFF.

The chain recombines TRBV10-3 with TRBJ2-7; TRBD2 matches 7 bases. The CDR3 loop spans 14 amino acids. The V segment lost 4 bases and the J segment 3 bases; nucleotides outside the gene matches: 6. Germline V gene lookup returns CDR1 ENHRY and CDR2 SYGVKD. In DNA form, the CDR3 reads TGTGCCATCAGTGCAGCGGGGAAAATCTACGAGCAGTACTTC. Its translation is CAISAAGKIYEQYF.

V gene TRBV7-9 combines with J gene TRBJ1-1; 8 bases are shared with TRBD1. CDR1 and CDR2 (germline): SEHNR, FQNEAQ (reference sequence). This CDR3 spans 14 amino acids. The ends lost 2 bases at V and 4 bases at J; junction bases unmatched: 3. The CDR3: CASSLRQGSTEAFF. The CDR3 region has the DNA TGTGCCAGCAGCTTACGACAGGGGTCCACTGAAGCTTTCTTT.

The chain combines TRBV7-2 with TRBJ2-2; D perhaps matches TRBD1 (5 bases). Trimming shortened V by 3 bases and J by 5 bases, and 16 bases separated the two germline ends. CDR1 and CDR2 from the germline V gene are SGHTA and FQGNSA. This CDR3 region has 16 residues. The CDR3 reads CASSFPGALYTGELFF. The DNA for the CDR3 is TGTGCCAGCAGCTTTCCTGGGGCTTTGTATACCGGGGAGCTGTTTTTT. Full variable domain (remainder filled in from reference TRBV7-2 and TRBJ2-2): GAGVSQSPSNKVTEKGKDVELRCDPISGHTALYWYRQSLGQGLEFLIYFQGNSAPDKSGLPSDRFSAERTGGSVSTLTIQRTQQEDSAVYLCASSFPGALYTGELFFGEGSRLTVL.

The sample holds a few counts of this clone. The gene calls are TRBV30 and TRBJ1-1; unclear D gene. Trimming left V 4 bases short and J 2 bases short, with 11 bases between. Germline assignment: CDR1 GTSNPN and CDR2 SVGIG (reference sequence). This CDR3 is built from 13 residues. The CDR3 region is CAWTEGLNTEAFF. CDR3 nucleotide sequence: TGTGCCTGGACGGAAGGACTTAACACTGAAGCTTTCTTT.

This chain links TRBV21-1 with TRBJ2-7; the table's D call of TRBD2 was not tested on the DNA. TRBV21-1 constitutes a pseudogene. This CDR3 has 18 amino acids. The CDR3 sequence is CASSKAIGLAGVENEQYF. CDR3 nucleotides: TGTGCCAGCAGCAAAGCAATAGGACTAGCGGGAGTGGAAAACGAGCAGTACTTC.

This rearrangement joins TRBV28 to TRBJ2-7; 7 bases are shared with TRBD1. After removal of 5 bases from V and 0 bases from J, the junction contained 4 bases not matched to a gene. CDR3 length: 14 amino acids. CDR1 is MDHEN, CDR2 SYDVKM, per germline. DNA for the CDR3: TGTGCCAGCAGTGAGACAGGGACCTCCTACGAGCAGTACTTC. Translation: CASSETGTSYEQYF.

The chain combines TRBV27 with TRBJ2-7, with D uncertain. The CDR3 covers 13 residues. V lost 4 bases and J 2 bases, leaving 9 bases between the germline ends. Germline loops: CDR1 MNHEY, CDR2 SMNVEV (reference sequence). CDR3 in DNA: TGTGCCAGCAGTTGGGCAGGAACCTACGAGCAGTACTTC. Translating gives CASSWAGTYEQYF.

This clone was found a few times. The chain uses TRBV27 and TRBJ2-7; 11 bases align to TRBD1. The CDR3 covers 12 residues. The germline CDR1 and CDR2 sequences are MNHEY and SMNVEV (reference sequence). V shed 8 bases and J 3 bases; nucleotides not matched to a gene: 0. The DNA for the CDR3 is TGTGCCAGCGGGACAGGGGGCTACGAGCAGTACTTC. Its protein product is CASGTGGYEQYF.

The rearrangement links TRBV2 to TRBJ1-5, with 7 nucleotides matching TRBD1. The CDR3 runs 17 residues. Per germline, CDR1 SNHLY and CDR2 FYNNEI. V shed 4 bases, J shed 7 bases, and the junction held 16 bases outside the gene matches. The CDR3 DNA is TGTGCCAGCAGTGCTGTGGCAGGGGGGACCCGATGGCAGCCCCAGCATTTT. It yields the protein CASSAVAGGTRWQPQHF.

The chain links TRBV7-8 to TRBJ2-5; TRBD1 aligns across 8 bases. The germline V gene has CDR1 SGHVS and CDR2 FQNEAQ. After removal of 5 bases from V and 0 bases from J, the junction contained 5 bases not matched to a gene. The CDR3 length is 15 residues. The CDR3 region has the DNA TGTGCCAGCAGCACCGGGACAGGCTACCAAGAGACCCAGTACTTC. Its translation: CASSTGTGYQETQYF.

V is TRBV29-1 and J is TRBJ2-7, with 12 bases fitting TRBD2. The CDR3 consists of 15 residues. Looked up from germline, CDR1 is SQVTM and CDR2 is ANQGSEA. Germline trimming cut 6 bases from V and 4 bases from J; bases unmatched to any gene: 10. The DNA for the CDR3 is TGCAGCGTATCCCTAGCGGGAGGGCCGAATTACGAGCAGTACTTC. Residues: CSVSLAGGPNYEQYF.

This clone has a single count. The rearrangement uses TRBV5-1 and TRBJ1-2; D might be TRBD1 (5 bases). Trimming took 0 bases from V and 1 from J, leaving 16 bases between them. The V gene's germline CDR1 is SGHRS and CDR2 YFSETQ. This CDR3 is built from 17 residues. The chain's CDR3 is CASSLAGRETLNYGYTF. In DNA, the CDR3 is TGCGCCAGCAGCTTGGCCGGCAGGGAGACTCTTAACTATGGCTACACCTTC.

The CDR3 DNA sequence: TGTGCCAGCAGGAGGACAGGGGAGGACAATGAGCAGTTCTTC. This gives the protein CASRRTGEDNEQFF. The chain carries TRBV6-5 and TRBJ2-1, with 9 bases fitting TRBD1. CDR3 length: 14 amino acids. The J segment lost 5 bases and the V segment lost 6 bases, leaving 5 bases of the junction unmatched. Germline CDR1 reads MNHEY; CDR2 reads SVGAGI.

The genes are TRBV7-2 and TRBJ2-7; a possible D gene is TRBD2 (6 bases). The CDR3 runs to 13 residues. V was trimmed by 4 bases and J by 2 bases, leaving 9 bases between them. Germline V gene lookup returns CDR1 SGHTA and CDR2 FQGNSA. Written as DNA, the CDR3 is TGTGCCAGCAGCTATGGGAGGCCCTACGAGCAGTACTTC. Encoded protein: CASSYGRPYEQYF.

V usage is TRBV7-9 and J usage is TRBJ2-5; 12 bases align to TRBD2. The J call may be in error: the DNA end matches TRBJ2-7 better. The CDR3 covers 15 residues. Germline CDR1 reads SEHNR; CDR2 reads FQNEAQ (reference sequence). The DNA of the CDR3 is TGTGCCAGCAGCTCACTAGCGGGAGGCTCCTACGAGCAGTACTTC. It is translated as CASSSLAGGSYEQYF.

V and J are TRBV7-9 and TRBJ1-1; D might be TRBD1 (5 bases). Germline CDR1 is SEHNR and CDR2 is FQNEAQ (reference sequence). The CDR3 is 14 amino acids. The ends were cut back, 4 bases at V and 3 bases at J, with 12 bases in the middle. As DNA, the CDR3 is TGTGCCAGCAGCTCGGTGGAGGGGTACACTGAAGCTTTCTTT. Protein: CASSSVEGYTEAFF.

The gene calls are TRBV7-9 and TRBJ1-3; 7 nucleotides agree with TRBD1. Trimming removed 5 bases from V and 4 bases from J; junction bases left unmatched: 2. Germline-derived CDR1 and CDR2 are SEHNR and FQNEAQ (reference sequence). This CDR3 is built from 13 residues. The CDR3 is CASSEDRGNTIYF. The CDR3 DNA follows: TGTGCCAGCAGCGAGGACAGGGGAAACACCATATATTTT.